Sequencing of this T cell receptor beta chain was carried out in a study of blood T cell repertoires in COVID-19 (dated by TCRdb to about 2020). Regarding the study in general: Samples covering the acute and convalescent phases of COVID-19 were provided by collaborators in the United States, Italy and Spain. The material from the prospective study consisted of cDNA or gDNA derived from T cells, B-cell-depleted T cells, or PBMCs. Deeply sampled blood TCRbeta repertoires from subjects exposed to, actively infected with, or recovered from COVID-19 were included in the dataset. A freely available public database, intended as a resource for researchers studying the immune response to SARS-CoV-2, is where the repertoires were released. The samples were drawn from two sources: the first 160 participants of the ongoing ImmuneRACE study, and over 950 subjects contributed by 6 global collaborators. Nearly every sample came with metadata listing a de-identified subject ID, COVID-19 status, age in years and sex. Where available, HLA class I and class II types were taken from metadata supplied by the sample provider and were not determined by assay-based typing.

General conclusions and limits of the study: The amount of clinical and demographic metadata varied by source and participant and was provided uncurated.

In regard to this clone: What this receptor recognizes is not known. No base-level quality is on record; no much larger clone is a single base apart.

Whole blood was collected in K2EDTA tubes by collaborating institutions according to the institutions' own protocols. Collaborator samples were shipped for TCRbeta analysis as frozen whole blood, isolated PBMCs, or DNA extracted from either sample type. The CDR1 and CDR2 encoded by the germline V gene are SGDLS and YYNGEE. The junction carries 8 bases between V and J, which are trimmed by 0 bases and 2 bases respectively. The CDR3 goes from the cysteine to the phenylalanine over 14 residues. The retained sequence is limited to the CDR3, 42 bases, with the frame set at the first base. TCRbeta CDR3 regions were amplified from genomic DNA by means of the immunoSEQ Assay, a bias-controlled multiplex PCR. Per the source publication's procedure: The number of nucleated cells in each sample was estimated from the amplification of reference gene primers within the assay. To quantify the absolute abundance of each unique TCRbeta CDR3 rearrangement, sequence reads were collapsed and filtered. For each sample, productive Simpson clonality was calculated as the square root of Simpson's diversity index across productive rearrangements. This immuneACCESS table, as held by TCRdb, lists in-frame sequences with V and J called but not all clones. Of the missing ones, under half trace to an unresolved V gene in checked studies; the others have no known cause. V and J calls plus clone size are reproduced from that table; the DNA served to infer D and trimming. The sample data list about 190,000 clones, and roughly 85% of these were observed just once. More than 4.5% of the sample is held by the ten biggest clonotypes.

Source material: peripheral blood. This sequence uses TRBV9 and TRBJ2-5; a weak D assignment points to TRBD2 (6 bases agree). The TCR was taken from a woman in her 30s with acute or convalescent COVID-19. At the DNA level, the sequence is TGTGCCAGCAGCGTAGCGGGGGTTCAAGAGACCCAGTACTTC. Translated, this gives CASSVAGVQETQYF.